This T cell receptor (beta chain) stems from a study of spatial heterogeneity in lung cancer (dated by TCRdb to between 2018 and 2020). The study in broad terms: Beta-chain transcripts were consistently detected in greater numbers than alpha-chain transcripts, which likely reflects a higher abundance of beta-chain transcripts. A strong correlation was found between TCR transcript counts in tumor regions and a T cell transcriptional module score from matched bulk RNA-seq. In the raw uncorrected reads, each unique combination of TCR and UMI appeared more than ten times on average. In non-small cell lung cancer, the study made a quantitative comparison of TCR alpha and beta repertoires among multiple tumor regions, matched nontumor lung and blood. The study linked features of the TCR repertoire to counts of nonsynonymous mutations, which were determined by whole-exome sequencing of tumor tissue. At surgery, both alpha and beta chains were TCR-sequenced in 220 tumor regions, about 61 matched nontumor lung samples and a few dozen PBMC samples.

Broader findings and caveats from the paper: Additional single-cell paired TCR alpha and beta sequencing was considered necessary to confirm, at a functional level, the hypothesis that regional TCRs recognize regional mutations. TCR-seq coverage of tumor T cells was estimated to be only roughly 7% for alpha chains and about 13% for beta chains. The count of ubiquitous expanded TCRs correlated with the count of ubiquitous nonsynonymous mutations, and the count of regional expanded TCRs correlated with the count of regional nonsynonymous mutations. The tumor nonsynonymous mutation count correlated with the number of expanded alpha and beta TCRs within the tumor.

The intended sense of this specimen's time point label: sample taken at primary tumor resection. Donors were 72 patients with early-stage, untreated non-small cell lung cancer from the lung TRACERx cohort. Without any cell sorting, TCR sequencing was performed on whole RNA extracted either from tumor and nontumor lung tissue or from cryopreserved PBMC samples. Only patients for whom sufficient RNA was available from at least two tumor regions were selected for TCR sequencing. Before being selected, tumor and adjacent nontumor lung specimens were reviewed by a lung pathologist. There are many counts of this clonotype. Its target antigen remains unknown. No quality values exist for individual bases; no much larger clone is one base distant. The library relied on 5' RACE. Sequencing was carried out with a NextSeq 500. In the TCR library protocol, a unique molecular identifier was attached to each TCR cDNA molecule so that PCR and sequencing errors could be corrected. The study's own analysis went as follows. TCR identification, UMI-based error correction and CDR3 extraction were all carried out with Decombinator tools. Expanded TCRs were defined as those above a frequency of 2 per 1,000, corresponding to the top 1% of the tumor frequency distribution. Expanded tumor TCRs statistically deemed absent (corrected P<0.05) from at least one tumor region were classed as regional, and all other expanded tumor TCRs were classed as ubiquitous. Each repertoire was subsampled 100 times to 5,000 TCRs, after which Renyi diversity was computed with the R vegan package. CDR3 similarity networks were built from amino acid triplet string-kernel similarity, connecting CDR3s with pairwise similarity above 0.82. In TCRdb, the public reads were trimmed at Q25 with fastp and aligned with MiXCR, with productive beta chains retained. Each record represents a unique CDR3 protein, reported with the most common genes and DNA among its rows. V and J calls and clone size were set by TCRdb, not the authors. This sample holds about 14,000 distinct CDR3 sequences; around 6.1% were observed only once. 8.5% to 14% of the sample rests with the top ten.

Trimming takes 1 base off V and 1 base off J; junction bases not matched to a gene: 6. From cysteine to phenylalanine, the CDR3 is 16 amino acids long. The read is trimmed to its CDR3 DNA, 48 bases read in frame from base 1. The germline V gene (reference sequence) yields DFQATT for CDR1 and SNEGSKA for CDR2. Recombination linked TRBV20-1 to TRBJ2-3, and TRBD1 matches 9 of the central bases. The clonotype comes from a female donor with early-stage non-small cell lung cancer. Sequenced material: lung tumor tissue, taken at surgery. The CDR3 region: CSARALRTGGTDTQYF. The DNA sequence is given as TGCAGTGCTAGAGCTTTAAGGACAGGGGGCACAGATACGCAGTATTTT.